Sequencing of this T cell receptor beta chain was carried out in a study of T-cell reconstitution after alpha-beta-depleted transplantation in children. Study conclusions and caveats: Several hundred rapidly expanded clones from non-depleted graft cells reportedly supplied alpha-beta T cells about two months post-transplant. Day-60 TCRbeta diversity that was high in some patients was derived from surviving recipient T cells and thymic progenitors. A year had passed since transplant, and T-cell counts and diversity by then came mostly from newly produced T cells.

Unique molecular identifiers were built into the TCRbeta library. TCRdb independently ran MiXCR on the PCR reads; one entry per CDR3 protein. The sample includes about 120,000 distinct CDR3 sequences, about 21% of them seen just once. As regards this clonotype: Its antigen is not known.

The CDR3 is 17 amino acids. Deletions cut 2 bases from V and 3 bases from J, with 19 bases between. Germline V gives CDR1 KGHSH, CDR2 LQKENI. The source was PBMCs, mostly from graft donor cells, collected 180 days after TCRalphabeta/CD19-depleted stem cell transplant. This clonotype originated in a male patient aged 2-15 years who had a stem cell transplant for chronic granulomatous disease, so the T cells may come from the graft donor. This rearrangement joins TRBV18 to TRBJ2-5; D may match TRBD1 or TRBD2 (6 bases each). CDR3 region: CASSPIPGGSHKETQYF. The CDR3 DNA is TGTGCCAGCTCACCAATTCCCGGGGGCTCTCACAAAGAGACCCAGTACTTC.